Listed below are T cell receptor beta chains from one sample, sequenced in a study of blood T cells in healthy people across ages. Using its own MiXCR run on the 5' RACE reads, TCRdb lists one record per CDR3 protein. Of roughly 800,000 distinct CDR3 sequences listed, 58% are singletons. The sequenced sample consisted of blood. These receptors all come from a man aged 25-45 years in good health. Each CDR3 is given with its conserved first and last residue. A D gene is named only where the DNA matches it firmly. Some rows have no size entry. The others give once, few or many, or a class for an expanded clone.

j_gene,abundance,d_gene,v_gene,CDR3nt,CDR3aa
TRBJ2-7,few,.,TRBV4-3,TGCGCCAGCAGCCAAGATGTCACAGCCAACGAGCAGTACTTC,CASSQDVTANEQYF
TRBJ1-4,.,.,TRBV9,TGTGCCAGCAGCGTCCGCCCAGGTGAACTGTTTTTT,CASSVRPGELFF
TRBJ1-1,.,.,TRBV5-1,TGCGCCAGCCTGGACGGAGGGGTGAACACTGAAGCTTTCTTT,CASLDGGVNTEAFF
TRBJ1-2,.,.,TRBV7-9,TGTGCCAGCAGCTCCGATCGTCAGGGATCGGGCTACACCTTC,CASSSDRQGSGYTF
TRBJ2-7,.,.,TRBV5-4,TGTGCCAGCAGCCCCGATCAGGGCGCCCACGAGCAGTACTTC,CASSPDQGAHEQYF
TRBJ2-1,.,TRBD2,TRBV11-1,TGTGCCAGCAGCGACCTAGCGGGAGTCTACAATGAGCAGTTCTTC,CASSDLAGVYNEQFF
TRBJ2-7,few,.,TRBV7-9,TGTGCCAGCAGCCACCTTGGGGACTACGAGCAGTACTTC,CASSHLGDYEQYF
TRBJ1-2,.,.,TRBV9,TGTGCCAGCAGCGCAACACAGCAGGGTGGCTACACCTTC,CASSATQQGGYTF
TRBJ2-1,.,TRBD2,TRBV7-2,TGTGCCAGCAGCTTAGTCGCGGGGGGCGAGGTCTCTAAGCAGTTCTTC,CASSLVAGGEVSKQFF
TRBJ2-1,.,TRBD1,TRBV25-1,TGTGCCAGCAGTGCCCGACAGAGGACAGGAGGCCACAATGAGCAGTTCTTC,CASSARQRTGGHNEQFF
TRBJ2-7,.,.,TRBV18,TGTGCCAGCTCACCAGGGGGTTTGCACGAGCAGTACTTC,CASSPGGLHEQYF
TRBJ1-2,.,TRBD1,TRBV7-2,TGTGCCAGCAGCCGACAGGGTTTCAACTATGGCTACACCTTC,CASSRQGFNYGYTF
TRBJ2-1,few,.,TRBV20-1,TGCAGTGCCCCCCCTTTGAGGAATGAGCAGTTCTTC,CSAPPLRNEQFF
TRBJ2-7,.,.,TRBV27,TGTGTCAGCAGTGCCCTCGGACCCAACTACGAGCAGTACTTC,CVSSALGPNYEQYF
TRBJ1-5,.,TRBD1,TRBV5-6,TGTGCCAGCAGCTTGGCCGCCAGGGGGCCCGAATATAGCAATCAGCCCCAGCATTTT,CASSLAARGPEYSNQPQHF
TRBJ2-1,.,TRBD2,TRBV6-5,TGTGCCAGCAGTGGACGAGCGGGAAGGAATGAGCAGTTCTTC,CASSGRAGRNEQFF
TRBJ2-7,.,TRBD2,TRBV29-1,TGCAGCGTTGCAGGGACTAGCGGCTTCTACGAGCAGTACTTC,CSVAGTSGFYEQYF
TRBJ2-4,.,.,TRBV5-6,TGTGCCAGCAGCTTGGTCGGAGGAACGCTAGCCAAAAACATTCAGTACTTC,CASSLVGGTLAKNIQYF
TRBJ2-1,.,TRBD1,TRBV13,TGTGCCAGCAGCCGGGGACAGGGGGCAAGCAATGAGCAGTTCTTC,CASSRGQGASNEQFF
TRBJ2-7,.,TRBD1,TRBV6-5,TGTGCCAGCAGTTTCCAACAGGGGAGCTCCTACGAGCAGTACTTC,CASSFQQGSSYEQYF
TRBJ2-3,.,.,TRBV12-3/TRBV12-4,TGTGCCAGCAGTTTTAACACCGGGTCAGATACGCAGTATTTT,CASSFNTGSDTQYF
TRBJ2-7,.,.,TRBV29-1,TGCAGCGTTGGACCCGGTCAGGGTGGCGAGCAGTACTTC,CSVGPGQGGEQYF
TRBJ2-1,.,.,TRBV11-1,TGTGCCAGCAGCTTCTTCTCCTACAATGAGCAGTTCTTC,CASSFFSYNEQFF
TRBJ1-1,.,.,TRBV20-1,TGCAGTGCTACCGAGACAGCCGACTGGAACACTGAAGCTTTCTTT,CSATETADWNTEAFF
TRBJ2-7,.,.,TRBV29-1,TGCAGCGTTGAAGATCGCAGGAGAGGGGGCGAGCAGTACTTC,CSVEDRRRGGEQYF
TRBJ2-7,.,.,TRBV21-1,TGTGCCAGCAGCATCAAACGGTGCGAGCAGTACTTC,CASSIKRCEQYF
TRBJ2-1,.,TRBD1,TRBV11-1,TGTGCCAGCAGGGACCGCGGGACAGGCTACAATGAGCAGTTCTTC,CASRDRGTGYNEQFF
TRBJ2-7,few,.,TRBV27,TGTGCCAGCAGCCATTCCGGAAGTAATTCCTACGAGCAGTACTTC,CASSHSGSNSYEQYF
TRBJ1-1,.,.,TRBV19,TGTGCCAGTGTTCCCGGGCCCTTACTGAGTAGCACTGAAGCTTTCTTT,CASVPGPLLSSTEAFF
TRBJ2-3,.,TRBD2,TRBV20-1,TGCAGTGCTAGAGACCTAGCGGGAGGTAAAGATACGCAGTATTTT,CSARDLAGGKDTQYF
TRBJ1-1,.,.,TRBV25-1,TGTGCCAGCGAAAGGAAGGGGGCTGAAGCTTTCTTT,CASERKGAEAFF
TRBJ2-3,.,TRBD1,TRBV2,TGTGCCAGCAAGGGGACAGGACATGATACGCAGTATTTT,CASKGTGHDTQYF
TRBJ2-1,.,.,TRBV7-2,TGTGCCAGCAGTTATCAACTAAGGGTTGAGCAGTTCTTC,CASSYQLRVEQFF
TRBJ2-3,.,.,TRBV9,TGTGCCAGCAGCGTAGGAGGCAGCGGCACTAGCACAGATACGCAGTATTTT,CASSVGGSGTSTDTQYF
TRBJ1-1,.,.,TRBV29-1,TGCAGCGCCGGGGGCGGTGAAGCTTTCTTT,CSAGGGEAFF
TRBJ1-2,.,.,TRBV10-1,TGCGCCAGCAGTGAGTCGGGGTCTAACTATGGCTACACCTTC,CASSESGSNYGYTF
TRBJ1-5,.,.,TRBV20-1,TGCAGTGCTAGAGCCCAAGGGAGGGGTCAGCCCCAGCATTTT,CSARAQGRGQPQHF
TRBJ1-2,.,.,TRBV7-2,TGTGCCAGCAGCTTAGTAGGAAAGGGGGAAGGCTACACCTTC,CASSLVGKGEGYTF
TRBJ1-4,few,.,TRBV20-1,TGCAGTGCTAGAGTGGAGGGTGGAAAACTGTTTTTT,CSARVEGGKLFF
TRBJ2-7,.,TRBD1,TRBV7-2,TGTGCCAGCAGCTTGGACAGGGCTTTGGTCGGCGAGCAGTACTTC,CASSLDRALVGEQYF
TRBJ2-1,few,.,TRBV29-1,TGCAGCGTTGCGGCATACAATGAGCAGTTCTTC,CSVAAYNEQFF
TRBJ1-2,few,.,TRBV11-2,TGTGCCAGCAGCTTAGATGACGGAAACTATGGCTACACCTTC,CASSLDDGNYGYTF
TRBJ1-2,.,.,TRBV12-3/TRBV12-4,TGTGCCAGCAGTCTTGCGGGTGAGGAGAACTATGGCTACACCTTC,CASSLAGEENYGYTF
TRBJ1-5,.,TRBD1,TRBV5-1,TGCGCCAGCCGACTCACAGGGGGCGAGGATCAGCCCCAGCATTTT,CASRLTGGEDQPQHF
TRBJ2-7,.,.,TRBV20-1,TGCAGTGCTAGAGACCTACGCCGTAGCGGACCCTACGAGCAGTACTTC,CSARDLRRSGPYEQYF
TRBJ2-7,.,.,TRBV12-3/TRBV12-4,TGTGCCAGCAGTCTAAATGCCGGGGCACGGGCCTACGAGCAGTACTTC,CASSLNAGARAYEQYF
TRBJ2-6,.,.,TRBV29-1,TGCAGCGTCGTTTCTGGGGCCAACGTCCTGACTTTC,CSVVSGANVLTF
TRBJ2-3,.,.,TRBV20-1,TGCAGTGTCCCGGGACGGTCGAGCACAGATACGCAGTATTTT,CSVPGRSSTDTQYF
TRBJ2-7,.,.,TRBV29-1,TGCAGCGGGGGACGGATACTCTACAATGAGCAGTACTTC,CSGGRILYNEQYF
TRBJ2-7,.,TRBD1,TRBV6-6,TGTGCCAGCAGTTACGGGACAGGGGTTGAGCAGTACTTC,CASSYGTGVEQYF
TRBJ2-1,few,.,TRBV7-3,TGTGCCAGCAGCTTCTTCGAGGGAGCCAATGAGCAGTTCTTC,CASSFFEGANEQFF
TRBJ2-1,.,TRBD2,TRBV29-1,TGCAGCGGGCTAGCGGGGAGCTCCTACAATGAGCAGTTCTTC,CSGLAGSSYNEQFF
TRBJ1-1,.,TRBD1,TRBV3-1,TGTGCCAGCAGCCGAACAGGGGGCGGGACTGAAGCTTTCTTT,CASSRTGGGTEAFF
TRBJ1-2,.,.,TRBV12-3/TRBV12-4,TGTGCCAGCAGTTTCTCGGGGCGTCGAGGCTACACCTTC,CASSFSGRRGYTF
TRBJ1-1,.,.,TRBV11-2,TGTGCCAGCTTAACGGGGAACACTGAAGCTTTCTTT,CASLTGNTEAFF
TRBJ2-7,.,TRBD2,TRBV20-1,TGCAGTGCCAGACTAGCGGGCCTCTCCTACGAGCAGTACTTC,CSARLAGLSYEQYF
TRBJ2-1,.,TRBD2,TRBV19,TGTGCCAGTAGAAACTCAGCGGGAGAATCGTACAATGAGCAGTTCTTC,CASRNSAGESYNEQFF
TRBJ2-7,once,TRBD2,TRBV27,TGTGCCAGCAGTGCCCTTCGTAGCGGGAGTGTGTACGAGCAGTACTTC,CASSALRSGSVYEQYF